Each of the 27 T cell receptor beta chains below was sequenced from the same sample in a study of T cell responses to AZD1222 COVID-19 vaccine. The protocol was immunoSEQ multiplex PCR, while the TCRdb copy is restricted to in-frame clones and leaves out a portion. This table holds 120,000 to 150,000 clones, 70% to 90% found once. Sequenced material: peripheral blood, taken 28 days after the second AZD1222 dose. The receptor source for this set is an adult who received the AZD1222 COVID-19 vaccine.

V gene TRBV3-1 (or the pseudogene TRBV3-2) combines with J gene TRBJ1-1; D is unresolved. The CDR3 is 16 amino acids. Germline CDR1 is LGHDT and CDR2 is YNNKEL (reference sequence). V shed 1 base and J shed 0 bases, with 12 bases lying between them. The CDR3: CASSQGKGFMNTEAFF. CDR3 bases: TGTGCCAGCAGCCAAGGCAAGGGCTTCATGAACACTGAAGCTTTCTTT.

This clone was recorded a few times. J is TRBJ1-2 and V is TRBV7-3, with D possibly being TRBD1 (5 bases). V was cut by 4 bases and J by 7 bases, with 16 bases left in between. The germline V gene has CDR1 SGHTA and CDR2 FQGTGA. The CDR3 is 14 amino acids. The CDR3 loop is CASSSRGGDGGYTF. The CDR3 DNA follows: TGTGCCAGCAGCTCGAGGGGAGGGGACGGTGGCTACACCTTC.

This clone was observed a single time. This chain uses TRBV19 with TRBJ2-1; 9 nucleotides match TRBD2. Losses at the gene ends were 3 bases for V and 9 bases for J; bases not matched to a gene: 12. Per germline, CDR1 LNHDA and CDR2 SQIVND (reference sequence). The CDR3 runs to 16 residues. As DNA, the CDR3 is TGTGCCAGTAGTATTACGGGAGCGGGAGGCGGCGGTGAGCAGTTCTTC. Its protein is CASSITGAGGGGEQFF. The whole variable domain, filled in from reference TRBV19 and TRBJ2-1, reads DGGITQSPKYLFRKEGQNVTLSCEQNLNHDAMYWYRQDPGQGLRLIYYSQIVNDFQKGDIAEGYSVSREKKESFPLTVTSAQKNPTAFYLCASSITGAGGGGEQFFGPGTRLTVL.

The rearrangement uses TRBV7-6 and TRBJ1-1; D is unresolved. The CDR3 totals 15 residues. CDR1 is SGHVS, CDR2 FNYEAQ, per germline. V was cut by 5 bases and J by 1 base, with 14 bases left in between. CDR3 residues: CASSHDREQNTEAFF. The DNA for the CDR3 is TGTGCCAGCAGCCACGATAGGGAGCAGAACACTGAAGCTTTCTTT.

CDR3 nucleotide sequence: TGTGCCAGCAGCTTCCATTCCCAGAGCTACACCGGGGAGCTGTTTTTT. Translation gives CASSFHSQSYTGELFF. The genes are TRBV7-8 and TRBJ2-2; no definite D call. The CDR3 extends over 16 amino acids. Trimming took off 3 bases at V and 3 bases at J, with 14 bases between the two ends. Germline lookup yields CDR1 SGHVS and CDR2 FQNEAQ.

V is TRBV7-3 and J is TRBJ2-5; D gene ambiguous. Germline CDR1 is SGHTA and CDR2 is FQGTGA. Trimming pared 0 bases from V and 1 base from J, leaving 6 bases between. The CDR3 is 14 residues long. CDR3 DNA sequence: TGTGCCAGCAGCTTAACCGGCGGCCAAGAGACCCAGTACTTC. It yields the protein CASSLTGGQETQYF.

V usage is TRBV7-6 and J usage is TRBJ2-1; 10 nucleotides agree with TRBD2. Unmatched junction bases numbered 8, after V lost 4 bases and J lost 5 bases. This CDR3 spans 16 amino acids. Per germline, CDR1 SGHVS and CDR2 FNYEAQ. The CDR3: CASSSQAGGKNNEQFF. CDR3 nucleotides: TGTGCCAGCAGCTCCCAAGCGGGAGGGAAAAACAATGAGCAGTTCTTC. The full variable domain, with the rest looked up from reference TRBV7-6 and TRBJ2-1, is GAGVSQSPRYKVTKRGQDVALRCDPISGHVSLYWYRQALGQGPEFLTYFNYEAQQDKSGLPNDRFSAERPEGSISTLTIQRTEQRDSAMYRCASSSQAGGKNNEQFFGPGTRLTVL.

This rearrangement joins TRBV9 to TRBJ2-2; 14 bases map to TRBD2. The V segment lost 2 bases and the J segment 7 bases; nucleotides outside the gene matches: 10. This CDR3 is built from 18 residues. Germline CDR1 and CDR2: SGDLS and YYNGEE. The CDR3 region has the DNA TGTGCCAGCAGCGTCAAGACTAGCGGGAGGGCCAATGGCGGGGAGCTGTTTTTT. Translated: CASSVKTSGRANGGELFF.

The chain recombines TRBV15 with TRBJ1-6; tentatively, D is TRBD1 (6 bases). V was clipped by 1 base and J by 11 bases, with 12 bases between them. This CDR3 region has 14 residues. Germline CDR1 reads LNHNV; CDR2 reads YYDKDF (reference sequence). The CDR3 protein is CATSRGGRGTPLHF. The CDR3, as DNA: TGTGCCACCAGCAGAGGGGGGCGTGGGACACCCCTCCACTTT. Together with reference TRBV15 and TRBJ1-6, the CDR3 gives the full variable domain: DAMVIQNPRYQVTQFGKPVTLSCSQTLNHNVMYWYQQKSSQAPKLLFHYYDKDFNNEADTPDNFQSRRPNTSFCFLDIRSPGLGDTAMYLCATSRGGRGTPLHFGNGTRLTVT.

The chain carries TRBV27 and TRBJ2-7; 11 bases fit TRBD1. The CDR3 covers 16 residues. V gave up 5 bases and J gave up 9 bases; unmatched junction bases: 15. Germline CDR1 reads MNHEY; CDR2 reads SMNVEV (reference sequence). DNA of the CDR3: TGTGCCAGCAGTCCCATCGGGGGGACAGGGGGTAATGTGCAGTACTTC. Translated: CASSPIGGTGGNVQYF.

The CDR3 sequence is CASAGNGRLNYEQYF. DNA of the CDR3: TGTGCCAGCGCGGGTAACGGGAGATTAAACTACGAGCAGTACTTC. The J gene is TRBJ2-7, the V gene TRBV7-8, with a tentative D call TRBD2 (6 bases). Germline CDR1 and CDR2: SGHVS and FQNEAQ. This CDR3 is 15 amino acids long. The V and J ends lost 8 bases and 3 bases respectively, with 20 bases between them.

CDR3 nucleotides: TGTGCCAGCAGTGGACTAGCGCGCGGTGAGCAGTTCTTC. It specifies CASSGLARGEQFF. The rearrangement joins TRBV2 to TRBJ2-1; 8 positions agree with TRBD2. This CDR3 spans 13 amino acids. From germline, CDR1 is SNHLY and CDR2 FYNNEI. J lost 9 bases, V lost 4 bases, and 5 bases had no gene match.

In this sample, this clone turned up once. The rearrangement joins TRBV5-4 to TRBJ1-2, with D perhaps matching TRBD1 (5 bases). The CDR3 runs 13 residues. From germline, CDR1 is SGHNT and CDR2 YYREEE (reference sequence). Trimming removed 3 bases at V and 2 bases at J, with 8 bases between. The CDR3 loop is CASSSGGNYGYTF. CDR3 sequence (DNA): TGTGCCAGCAGCTCGGGGGGAAACTATGGCTACACCTTC.

The rearrangement uses TRBV3-1 (or the pseudogene TRBV3-2) and TRBJ1-1; D gene ambiguous. The CDR3 consists of 15 residues. V was trimmed by 3 bases and J by 1 base, leaving 12 bases between them. Germline CDR1 and CDR2: LGHDT and YNNKEL (reference sequence). CDR3 sequence: CASSHSHHENTEAFF. DNA of the CDR3: TGTGCCAGCAGCCATTCTCACCACGAGAACACTGAAGCTTTCTTT.

The J gene is TRBJ1-2, the V gene TRBV2; D may be TRBD1 (6 bases). The CDR3 length is 12 residues. The germline V gene encodes CDR1 SNHLY and CDR2 FYNNEI. Trimming took off 9 bases at V and 4 bases at J, with 12 bases between the two ends. In DNA form, the CDR3 reads TGTGCCAGGAACGGGACACCCTATGGCTACACCTTC. It yields the protein CARNGTPYGYTF. The whole variable domain, remainder taken from reference TRBV2 and TRBJ1-2, is EPEVTQTPSHQVTQMGQEVILRCVPISNHLYFYWYRQILGQKVEFLVSFYNNEISEKSEIFDDQFSVERPDGSNFTLKIRSTKLEDSAMYFCARNGTPYGYTFGSGTRLTVV.

The V call is TRBV10-3, the J call TRBJ2-7, with 11 bases matching TRBD1. The CDR3 runs 17 residues. V lost 0 bases and J lost 0; bases outside the gene matches: 4. Germline V gives CDR1 ENHRY, CDR2 SYGVKD. CDR3 in DNA: TGTGCCATCAGTGAGTCTTACGGGACAGGGGGCTCCTACGAGCAGTACTTC. It is translated as CAISESYGTGGSYEQYF.

The chain has TRBV18 and TRBJ2-2; D is perhaps TRBD1 (5 bases). Germline values: CDR1 KGHSH, CDR2 LQKENI. The germline V and J ends were trimmed by 2 bases and 5 bases, with 9 bases remaining between them. The CDR3 is 14 residues long. The CDR3, as DNA: TGTGCCAGCTCACCAGAGGCAGGGACCGGGGAGCTGTTTTTT. Residues: CASSPEAGTGELFF.

V gene TRBV15 combines with J gene TRBJ2-3, with a possible D match to TRBD2 (6 bases). CDR1 LNHNV and CDR2 YYDKDF come from the germline V gene (reference sequence). V was trimmed by 6 bases and J by 3 bases, leaving 16 bases between them. The CDR3 has 15 amino acids. The DNA for the CDR3 is TGTGCCACCAGAAACGGACTAACTCCTACAGATACGCAGTATTTT. Amino acid sequence: CATRNGLTPTDTQYF.

The V gene is TRBV19, the J gene TRBJ1-5; 7 nucleotides agree with TRBD1. Germline V gene sequence: CDR1 LNHDA, CDR2 SQIVND (reference sequence). V dropped 7 bases and J dropped 4; count of bases not matched to a gene: 4. This CDR3 has 13 amino acids. In nucleotides, the CDR3 is TGTGCCAGTAAGCGGGACAGAAATCAGCCCCAGCATTTT. It yields the protein CASKRDRNQPQHF.

This chain links TRBV9 with TRBJ1-2; the D is unclear. The V gene lost 4 bases and the J gene lost 8 bases, with 15 bases spanning the gap. CDR3 length equals 13 residues. Germline V gene data show CDR1 as SGDLS and CDR2 as YYNGEE. The CDR3 region is CASSRGLLGGYTF. CDR3 coding DNA: TGTGCCAGCAGCCGCGGACTTTTGGGAGGCTACACCTTC.

This clone was recorded once. V gene TRBV19 combines with J gene TRBJ2-6; D not resolved. The CDR3 has 13 residues. Trimming pared 2 bases from V and 4 bases from J, leaving 3 bases between. Germline V gene sequence: CDR1 LNHDA, CDR2 SQIVND (reference sequence). This CDR3 reads CASSIHGANVLTF. The CDR3 DNA reads TGTGCCAGTAGTATACACGGGGCCAACGTCCTGACTTTC.

V and J are TRBV18 and TRBJ2-1; D unresolved. V lost 1 base and J lost 7, with 11 bases in between. Germline CDR1 reads KGHSH; CDR2 reads LQKENI. CDR3 length: 14 amino acids. CDR3 in amino acids: CASSPLLEANEQFF. CDR3 nucleotides: TGTGCCAGCTCACCACTGTTAGAGGCAAATGAGCAGTTCTTC.

In its sample, this clone was seen once. V gene TRBV2 combines with J gene TRBJ1-4; perhaps TRBD1 as D (5 bases). The CDR3 is made up of 15 amino acids. CDR1 and CDR2 (germline): SNHLY, FYNNEI. The V and J ends lost 4 bases and 0 bases respectively, with 9 bases between them. This chain's CDR3 is CASSGQLTTNEKLFF. CDR3 nucleotides: TGTGCCAGCAGTGGACAGCTCACAACTAATGAAAAACTGTTTTTT.

This clone was seen only once. The chain couples TRBV9 to TRBJ2-7, with 10 positions matching TRBD1. V lost 2 bases and J lost 9; bases outside the gene matches: 11. The CDR3 has 15 amino acids. Germline CDR1 SGDLS, CDR2 YYNGEE. The CDR3 spells CASSVGTGESFGQYF. The DNA of the CDR3 is TGTGCCAGCAGCGTGGGGACAGGGGAATCTTTCGGGCAGTACTTC.

The rearrangement joins TRBV3-1 (or the pseudogene TRBV3-2) to TRBJ2-1; D is perhaps TRBD1 or TRBD2 (5 bases each). The CDR3 is 17 amino acids. Per the germline V gene, CDR1 is LGHDT and CDR2 is YNNKEL (reference sequence). V was cut by 1 base and J by 5 bases, with 18 bases left in between. The CDR3 DNA reads TGTGCCAGCAGCCAAGCCCTGGGACGAACTAAGAACAATGAGCAGTTCTTC. This translates into CASSQALGRTKNNEQFF.

The chain uses TRBV5-1 and TRBJ2-7, with 16 bases aligning to TRBD2. The V and J ends lost 4 bases and 7 bases, in that order; junction bases with no gene match: 8. The CDR3 totals 16 residues. Germline V gene lookup returns CDR1 SGHRS and CDR2 YFSETQ. The chain's CDR3 is CASSLGTSGRAQEQYF. The CDR3 nucleotides are TGCGCCAGCAGCCTGGGGACTAGCGGGAGGGCTCAAGAGCAGTACTTC.

The chain uses TRBV3-1 (or the pseudogene TRBV3-2) and TRBJ2-2; TRBD2 matches 10 bases. Germline assignment: CDR1 LGHDT and CDR2 YNNKEL (reference sequence). This CDR3 spans 16 amino acids. Trimming cost V 1 base and J 5 bases; bases outside gene matches: 4. CDR3 nucleotide sequence: TGTGCCAGCAGCCAAGGTAGCGGGAGGATTACCGGGGAGCTGTTTTTT. The encoded protein is CASSQGSGRITGELFF.